The source of this T cell receptor beta chain is a study of OX40 agonist ivuxolimab in advanced cancers. Study-wide background: Dose-escalation patients had hepatocellular carcinoma, melanoma, renal cell or head and neck cancer. Overall study results and limits: Researchers report that CD8+ T cells had, on average, more expanded clones than CD4+. By week 6 at 0.1 to 3.0 mg/kg, blood CD4+ and CD8+ T cells had expanded clonally.

Produced via immunoSEQ multiplex PCR; TCRdb's table is partial and in-frame only. The sample lists about 19,000 clones, approximately 80% occurring once. Turning to this clone: What it binds is unknown.

There are 15 residues in the CDR3. The germline V gene encodes CDR1 MDHEN and CDR2 SYDVKM. V lost 8 bases and J lost 1; bases outside the gene matches: 8. The rearrangement links TRBV28 to TRBJ2-1, with 7 bases matching TRBD2. The material was CD4+ or CD8+ T cells sorted from blood, obtained in a trial of the OX40 agonist ivuxolimab. This clonotype was sampled from an adult with an advanced solid tumor such as melanoma, head and neck, liver or kidney cancer. The CDR3 nucleotides read TGTGCCAGCCGGGACTACCTCGGATCCTACAATGAGCAGTTCTTC. This translates into CASRDYLGSYNEQFF.